These T cell receptor beta chains were read from a single sample in a study of control samples from healthy donors and cancer patients. Method: immunoSEQ multiplex PCR; TCRdb's copy keeps in-frame clones and lacks some. Of around 30,000 clones listed, approximately 90% were seen once; the top ten hold about 1.5%. Input material: PBMCs. Receptors originate from a woman between 40 and 50 years old with lung cancer. CDR3s include the opening cysteine and the closing phenylalanine or tryptophan. A D gene is named only where the DNA matches it firmly. Expanded clones get a size class; other rows say once, few or many, or leave the size out.

TRBJ1-2,TRBD1,NA,TRBV6-5,TGTGCCAGCAGACCGGACGACAGGGGGTACACCTTC,CASRPDDRGYTF
TRBJ1-5,NA,NA,TRBV27,TGTGCCAGCGGCTGGGGGGTAGGTCAGCCCCAGCATTTT,CASGWGVGQPQHF
TRBJ1-5,NA,NA,TRBV12-3/TRBV12-4,TGTGCCAGCAGTTTAGCGCGGGATCAGCCCCAGCATTTT,CASSLARDQPQHF
TRBJ1-1,NA,NA,TRBV11-3,TGTGCCAGCAGCTTACGATCCGAAGCTTTCTTT,CASSLRSEAFF
TRBJ2-1,NA,NA,TRBV9,TGTGCCAGCTCCCGGGGGTCCTACAATGAGCAGTTCTTC,CASSRGSYNEQFF
TRBJ1-2,TRBD1,NA,TRBV5-1,TGCGCCAGCAGCTACGTCAGGGGGGATGGCTACACCTTC,CASSYVRGDGYTF
TRBJ1-5,TRBD1,NA,TRBV2,TGTGCCAGCAGTGAAAGGGACAGGGGCCGGGGTCAGCCCCAGCATTTT,CASSERDRGRGQPQHF
TRBJ2-7,NA,once,TRBV10-2,TGCGCCAGCAGTGAGGGGACACCTACCTACGAGCAGTACTTC,CASSEGTPTYEQYF
TRBJ2-5,TRBD2,NA,TRBV27,TGTGCCAGCAGTTTTGGTGTAGCGGGGGGGCCGGGCCAAGAGACCCAGTACTTC,CASSFGVAGGPGQETQYF
TRBJ1-6,TRBD1,NA,TRBV4-3,TGCGCCAGCAGCCAACAATTGGGACAGGAAAATTCACCCCTCCACTTT,CASSQQLGQENSPLHF
TRBJ2-1,TRBD1,once,TRBV9,TGTGCCAGCAGCGTCGGTCAGACAGGGGGCAATGAGCAGTTCTTC,CASSVGQTGGNEQFF
TRBJ1-1,TRBD1,NA,TRBV11-3,TGTGCCAGCAGCTTAGCAGGACAGGGGGCTGAAGCTTTCTTT,CASSLAGQGAEAFF
TRBJ2-2,TRBD2,NA,TRBV9,TGTGCCAGCAGCGTAACTAGCGGGAGGAACACCGGGGAGCTGTTTTTT,CASSVTSGRNTGELFF
TRBJ1-1,NA,NA,TRBV2,TGTGCCAGCATGAGGGGTGGTGGCACTGAAGCTTTCTTT,CASMRGGGTEAFF
TRBJ2-7,NA,once,TRBV12-3/TRBV12-4,TGTGCCAGCAGTGCCCGGGGCCACGAGCAGTACTTC,CASSARGHEQYF
TRBJ2-7,NA,once,TRBV27,TGTGCCAGCAGAACCGGGACCCCCATAACGCAGCAGTACTTC,CASRTGTPITQQYF
TRBJ1-1,TRBD1,once,TRBV28,TGTGCCAGCAGTGGGCCTACAGGGGGCTGGATCACTGAAGCTTTCTTT,CASSGPTGGWITEAFF
TRBJ1-1,NA,NA,TRBV24-1,TGTGCCACCAGTGCTCAGGGGATGAACACTGAAGCTTTCTTT,CATSAQGMNTEAFF
TRBJ2-7,NA,NA,TRBV6-5,TGTGCCAGCAAACGAGGGGCGACGGACGACTACGAGCAGTACTTC,CASKRGATDDYEQYF
TRBJ1-6,NA,once,TRBV18,TGTGCCAGCTCGCCCATCGGAGGGGTGGATTCACCCCTCCACTTT,CASSPIGGVDSPLHF
TRBJ1-1,TRBD1,NA,TRBV19,TGTGCCAGTAGTACGCCGGGACAGACGCCTGAAGCTTTCTTT,CASSTPGQTPEAFF
TRBJ2-3,NA,NA,TRBV24-1,TGTGCCACCAGTGGGTTATGGGGGGATACGCAGTATTTT,CATSGLWGDTQYF
TRBJ2-1,TRBD2,few,TRBV27,TGTGCCAGCAGTATCATAGCGGGGGGGGATAATGAGCAGTTCTTC,CASSIIAGGDNEQFF
TRBJ1-6,TRBD1,NA,TRBV7-8,TGTGCCAGCAGCTCGGGACAGGATGTTTCACCCCTCCACTTT,CASSSGQDVSPLHF